The present entry profiles one T cell receptor (beta chain) with its context. Its cognate antigen is unknown. Germline lookup yields CDR1 SGHNT and CDR2 YYREEE (reference sequence). V lost 3 bases, J lost 4 bases, and 10 bases lay in between. The CDR3 is 14 amino acids. Repertoires were generated with immunoSEQ multiplex PCR, while TCRdb's copy carries only in-frame clones and drops some. This table holds roughly 130,000 clones, 88% found once. This entry belongs to a study of T cell responses to AZD1222 COVID-19 vaccine. Study details: Second-dose recipients at about 4 or about 12 weeks were treated as one pooled group.

Study findings and constraints: At baseline, seropositivity was found in only 6 or 7 AZD1222 recipients. Reportedly, nearly half the spike-specific TCRs target unmutated variant regions. The peak T cell response came first, and repertoires were sampled only after it.

Here the sequenced sample was peripheral blood, taken on day 0 of AZD1222 vaccination. This clonotype was sampled from an adult in good health. The genes are TRBV5-4 and TRBJ2-2, with D unclear. CDR3 nucleotides: TGTGCCAGCAGCTACGCAACGGGCACCGGGGAGCTGTTTTTT. It translates to CASSYATGTGELFF.